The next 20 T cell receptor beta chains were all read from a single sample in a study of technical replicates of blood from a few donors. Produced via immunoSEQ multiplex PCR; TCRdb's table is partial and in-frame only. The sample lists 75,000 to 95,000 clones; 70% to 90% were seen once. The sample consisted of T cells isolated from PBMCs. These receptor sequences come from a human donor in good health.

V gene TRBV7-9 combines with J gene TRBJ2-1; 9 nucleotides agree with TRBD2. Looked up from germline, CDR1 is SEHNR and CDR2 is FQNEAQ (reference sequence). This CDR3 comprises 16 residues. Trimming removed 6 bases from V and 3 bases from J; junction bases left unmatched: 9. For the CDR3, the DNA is TGTGCCAGCAGTCCCAAAGCGGGAGGACTCTACAATGAGCAGTTCTTC. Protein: CASSPKAGGLYNEQFF. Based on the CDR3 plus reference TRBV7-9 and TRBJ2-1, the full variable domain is DTGVSQNPRHKITKRGQNVTFRCDPISEHNRLYWYRQTLGQGPEFLTYFQNEAQLEKSRLLSDRFSAERPKGSFSTLEIQRTEQGDSAMYLCASSPKAGGLYNEQFFGPGTRLTVL.

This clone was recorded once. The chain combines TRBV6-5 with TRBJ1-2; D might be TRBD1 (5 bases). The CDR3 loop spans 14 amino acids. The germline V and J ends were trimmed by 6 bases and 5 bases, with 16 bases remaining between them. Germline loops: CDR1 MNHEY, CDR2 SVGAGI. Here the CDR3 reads CASSATGDGYGYTF. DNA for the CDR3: TGTGCCAGCAGCGCAACGGGGGACGGGTATGGCTACACCTTC.

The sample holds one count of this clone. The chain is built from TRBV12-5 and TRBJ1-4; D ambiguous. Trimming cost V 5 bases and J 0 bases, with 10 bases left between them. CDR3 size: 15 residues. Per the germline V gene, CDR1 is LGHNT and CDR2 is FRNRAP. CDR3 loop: CASGPRLSTNEKLFF. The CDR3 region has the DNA TGTGCTAGTGGTCCCAGACTTTCAACTAATGAAAAACTGTTTTTT.

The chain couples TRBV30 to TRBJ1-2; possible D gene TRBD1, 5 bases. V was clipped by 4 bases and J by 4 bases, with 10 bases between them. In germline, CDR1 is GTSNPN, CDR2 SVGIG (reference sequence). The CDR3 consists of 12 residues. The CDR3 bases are TGTGCCTGGACTGAGACAGTCTATGGCTACACCTTC. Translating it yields CAWTETVYGYTF.

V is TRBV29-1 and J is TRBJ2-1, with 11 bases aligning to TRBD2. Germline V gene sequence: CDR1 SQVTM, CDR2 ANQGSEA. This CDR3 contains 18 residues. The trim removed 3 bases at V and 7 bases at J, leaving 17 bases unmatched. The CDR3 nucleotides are TGCAGCGTTGATCCATTGGGAGGTAGCGGGAGGGTCGGGAATGAGCAGTTCTTC. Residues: CSVDPLGGSGRVGNEQFF.

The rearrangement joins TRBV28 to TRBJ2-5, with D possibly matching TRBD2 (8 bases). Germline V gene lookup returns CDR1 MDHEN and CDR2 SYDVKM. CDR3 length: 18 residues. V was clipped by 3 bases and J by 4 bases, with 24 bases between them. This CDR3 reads CASSFPRQGGTRVETQYF. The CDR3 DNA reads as TGTGCCAGCAGTTTCCCGAGACAGGGAGGGACTAGAGTAGAGACCCAGTACTTC.

The DNA of the CDR3 is TGTGCCAGCAGTTTTGACAGTCGTTATGGCTACACCTTC. Encoded protein: CASSFDSRYGYTF. The chain uses TRBV27 and TRBJ1-2; TRBD1 is a possible D gene (5 bases). This CDR3 contains 13 residues. Germline V gene sequence: CDR1 MNHEY, CDR2 SMNVEV (reference sequence). V lost 3 bases to trimming and J lost 5 bases, with 10 bases between them.

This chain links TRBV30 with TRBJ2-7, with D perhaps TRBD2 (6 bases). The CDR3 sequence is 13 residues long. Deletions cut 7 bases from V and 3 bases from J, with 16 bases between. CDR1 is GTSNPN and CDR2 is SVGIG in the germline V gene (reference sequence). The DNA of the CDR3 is TGTGCCTTCCGGCGGGGCAGCAACTACGAGCAGTACTTC. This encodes CAFRRGSNYEQYF.

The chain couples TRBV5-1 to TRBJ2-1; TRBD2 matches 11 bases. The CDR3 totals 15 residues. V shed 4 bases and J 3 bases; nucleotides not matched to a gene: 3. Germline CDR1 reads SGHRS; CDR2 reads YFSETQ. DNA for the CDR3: TGCGCCAGCAGCGTGACTAGCGGGGTCTACAATGAGCAGTTCTTC. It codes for CASSVTSGVYNEQFF. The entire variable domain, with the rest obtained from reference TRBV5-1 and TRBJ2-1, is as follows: KAGVTQTPRYLIKTRGQQVTLSCSPISGHRSVSWYQQTPGQGLQFLFEYFSETQRNKGNFPGRFSGRQFSNSRSEMNVSTLELGDSALYLCASSVTSGVYNEQFFGPGTRLTVL.

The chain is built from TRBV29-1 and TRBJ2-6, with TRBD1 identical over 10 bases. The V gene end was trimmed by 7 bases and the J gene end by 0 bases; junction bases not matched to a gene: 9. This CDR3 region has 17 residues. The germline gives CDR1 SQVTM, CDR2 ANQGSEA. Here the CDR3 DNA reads TGCAGCGCCGCCGGGACAGGGGCTAACTCTGGGGCCAACGTCCTGACTTTC. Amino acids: CSAAGTGANSGANVLTF.

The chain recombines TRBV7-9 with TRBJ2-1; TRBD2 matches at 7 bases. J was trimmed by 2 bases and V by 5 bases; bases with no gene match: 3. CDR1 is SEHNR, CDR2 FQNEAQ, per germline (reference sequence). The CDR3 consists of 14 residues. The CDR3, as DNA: TGTGCCAGCAGCCCTAGCGGAACCTACAATGAGCAGTTCTTC. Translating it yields CASSPSGTYNEQFF. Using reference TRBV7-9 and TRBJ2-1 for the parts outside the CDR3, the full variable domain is DTGVSQNPRHKITKRGQNVTFRCDPISEHNRLYWYRQTLGQGPEFLTYFQNEAQLEKSRLLSDRFSAERPKGSFSTLEIQRTEQGDSAMYLCASSPSGTYNEQFFGPGTRLTVL.

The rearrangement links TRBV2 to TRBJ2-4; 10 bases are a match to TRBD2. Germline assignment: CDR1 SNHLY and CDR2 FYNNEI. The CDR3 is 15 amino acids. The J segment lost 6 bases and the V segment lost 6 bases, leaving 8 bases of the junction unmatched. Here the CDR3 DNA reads TGTGCCAGCAGGCTAATAGCGGGAGGTGGAAACATTCAGTACTTC. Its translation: CASRLIAGGGNIQYF.

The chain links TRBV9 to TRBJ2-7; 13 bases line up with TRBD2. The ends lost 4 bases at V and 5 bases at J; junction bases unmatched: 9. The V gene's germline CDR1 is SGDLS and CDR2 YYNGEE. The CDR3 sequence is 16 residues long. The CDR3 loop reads CASSRGLAGSFHEQYF. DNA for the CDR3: TGTGCCAGCAGCCGGGGACTAGCGGGATCGTTCCACGAGCAGTACTTC.

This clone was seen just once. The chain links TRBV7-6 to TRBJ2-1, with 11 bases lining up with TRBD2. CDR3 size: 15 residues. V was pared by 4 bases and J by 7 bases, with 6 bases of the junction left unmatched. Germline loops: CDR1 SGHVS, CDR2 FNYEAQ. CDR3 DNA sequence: TGTGCCAGCAGCTCCTTAGCGGGAGGGCCTAATGAGCAGTTCTTC. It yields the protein CASSSLAGGPNEQFF.

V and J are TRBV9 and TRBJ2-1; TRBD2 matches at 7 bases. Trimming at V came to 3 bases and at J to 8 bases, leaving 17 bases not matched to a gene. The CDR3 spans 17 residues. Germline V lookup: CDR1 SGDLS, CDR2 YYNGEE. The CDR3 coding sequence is TGTGCCAGCAGCGCCCCTCGGGGGGTTGGTAGTATATATGAGCAGTTCTTC. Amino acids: CASSAPRGVGSIYEQFF.

The CDR3 is CASSPAGTSGINEQFF. The CDR3 DNA reads TGTGCCAGCAGTCCCGCCGGGACTAGCGGGATCAATGAGCAGTTCTTC. This rearrangement joins TRBV28 to TRBJ2-1, with TRBD2 identical over 13 bases. CDR1 is MDHEN, CDR2 SYDVKM, per germline. The CDR3 extends over 16 amino acids. Germline trimming cut 5 bases from V and 6 bases from J; bases unmatched to any gene: 7.

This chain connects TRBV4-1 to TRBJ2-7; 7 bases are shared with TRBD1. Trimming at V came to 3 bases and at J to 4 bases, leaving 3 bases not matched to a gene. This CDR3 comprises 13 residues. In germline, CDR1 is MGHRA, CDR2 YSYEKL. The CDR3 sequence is CASSQNRGYEQYF. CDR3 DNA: TGCGCCAGCAGCCAGAACAGGGGTTACGAGCAGTACTTC.

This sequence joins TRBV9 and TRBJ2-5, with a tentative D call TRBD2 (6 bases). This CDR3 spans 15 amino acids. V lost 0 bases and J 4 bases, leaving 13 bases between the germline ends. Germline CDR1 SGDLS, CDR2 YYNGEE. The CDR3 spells CASSVDPGAGETQYF. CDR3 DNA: TGTGCCAGCAGCGTAGACCCGGGAGCGGGAGAGACCCAGTACTTC.

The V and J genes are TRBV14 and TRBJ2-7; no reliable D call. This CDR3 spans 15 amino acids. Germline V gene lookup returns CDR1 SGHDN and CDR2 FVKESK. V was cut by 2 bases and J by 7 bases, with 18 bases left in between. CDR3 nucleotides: TGTGCCAGCAGCCAAACGCGCCCTCTTTTTCGGGAGCAGTACTTC. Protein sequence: CASSQTRPLFREQYF.

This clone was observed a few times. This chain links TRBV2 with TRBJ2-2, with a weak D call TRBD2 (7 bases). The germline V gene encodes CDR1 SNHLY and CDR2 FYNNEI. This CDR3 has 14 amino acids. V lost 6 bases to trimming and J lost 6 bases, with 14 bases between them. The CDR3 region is CASRTLGGAGELFF. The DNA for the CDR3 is TGTGCCAGCAGGACCCTAGGGGGGGCCGGGGAGCTGTTTTTT.